This T cell receptor (beta chain) originates from a study of cytomegalovirus exposure and HLA in healthy donors. Study context: HLA-typed donors were the source of tens of millions of unique TCRs, which an early data release held.

This clone has only a few counts. J gave up 3 bases and V 1 base, and 1 base lay outside the gene matches. CDR3 length: 14 amino acids. Germline assignment: CDR1 KGHSH and CDR2 LQKENI. The PCR ran on 60 Vbeta and 13 Jbeta primers. Data came from immunoSEQ multiplex PCR; TCRdb stores just in-frame clones and leaves some out. The sample shows about 160,000 clones, about three quarters of them seen only once. This TCR derives from a woman in her thirties or forties in good health and CMV-seropositive. What was sequenced was PBMCs. V usage is TRBV18 and J usage is TRBJ2-7; TRBD1 aligns across 9 bases. This CDR3 reads CASSPRTGDYEQYF. Written as DNA, the CDR3 is TGTGCCAGCTCACCACGGACAGGGGACTACGAGCAGTACTTC.